This T cell receptor beta chain was retrieved from a study of glioma-infiltrating T cells. The study's findings and limits: Gliomas, especially low-grade, showed above-expected tissue-blood divergence; non-neoplastic patients showed below.

Amplification of TCR alpha and beta CDR3 regions from RNA used iRepertoire nested multiplex PCR. Via MiXCR, TCRdb re-called the multiplex PCR reads, giving one row per CDR3 protein. The sample carries 150,000 to 200,000 distinct CDR3 sequences, roughly 32% recorded once. Many counts were recorded for this clonotype. Antigen unknown. CDR3 size: 13 residues. With 1 base removed from V and 4 bases from J, the gap between germline ends came to 11 bases. Germline V gives CDR1 DFQATT, CDR2 SNEGSKA (reference sequence). This receptor was identified in a human donor with low-grade glioma or glioblastoma, undergoing nonglioma brain surgery, or in good health (not recorded which). The chain combines TRBV20-1 with TRBJ2-7, with D maybe TRBD1 (6 bases). Material: glioma tissue, nonneoplastic brain tissue, or PBMCs (not recorded which). The chain's CDR3 is CSARGTGPYEQYF. The CDR3 region has the DNA TGCAGTGCTAGAGGAACAGGGCCTTACGAGCAGTACTTC.